The clone carrying this TCR beta chain was seen just once. The CDR3 has 15 amino acids. CDR1 is SNHLY, CDR2 FYNNEI, per germline. The V gene end was trimmed by 1 base and the J gene end by 4 bases; junction bases not matched to a gene: 6. This record comes from a study of regulatory and conventional T cells in RAG deficiency. Blood CD4+ CD25-low CD127-high conventional T cells supplied the genomic DNA template. Here immunoSEQ multiplex PCR was the method, and the copy in TCRdb shows in-frame clones only, minus some. Found here are 45,000 or so clones, about 87% of them singletons; the top ten hold about 0.53%. These same records also appear under a second study, on regulatory T cells. Turning to that study: The PCR used 52 TRBV and 13 TRBJ primers. In patients, unique TRB V-J pairs were restricted and V/J usage skewed, especially in Tregs.

This receptor was identified in a human donor in good health. The V call is TRBV2, the J call TRBJ2-7; 8 bases are a match to TRBD2. The sequenced material came from CD4+ effector T cells sorted from blood. CDR3 in amino acids: CASSEEGGRFYEQYF. CDR3 nucleotide sequence: TGTGCCAGCAGTGAAGAAGGCGGGAGGTTTTACGAGCAGTACTTC.